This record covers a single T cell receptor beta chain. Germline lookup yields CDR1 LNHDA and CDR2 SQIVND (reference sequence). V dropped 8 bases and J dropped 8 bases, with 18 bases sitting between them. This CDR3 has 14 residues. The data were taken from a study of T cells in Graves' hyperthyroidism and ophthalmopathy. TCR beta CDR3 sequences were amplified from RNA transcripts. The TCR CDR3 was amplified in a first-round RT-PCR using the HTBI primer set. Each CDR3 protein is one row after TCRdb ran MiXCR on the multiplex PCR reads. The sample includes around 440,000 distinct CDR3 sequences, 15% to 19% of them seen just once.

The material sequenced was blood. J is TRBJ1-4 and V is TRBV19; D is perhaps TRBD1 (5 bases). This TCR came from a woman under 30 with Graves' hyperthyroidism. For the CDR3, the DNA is TGTGCCAGTTCAAAGGTCGACAGAGAAGAAAAACTGTTTTTT. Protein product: CASSKVDREEKLFF.